This T cell receptor beta chain emerged from a study of T cell responses to AZD1222 COVID-19 vaccine. This table comes from immunoSEQ multiplex PCR, and its TCRdb copy is limited to in-frame clones, with some not included. The data contain around 160,000 clones, under 95% of them singletons. Study-wide points: Among the donors, most were white British and more were female, and clonal diversity was possibly underestimated.

V lost 3 bases to trimming and J lost 5 bases, with 8 bases between them. The CDR3 contains 13 residues. In germline, CDR1 is SGHTA, CDR2 FQGTGA. In the case of this clone: Its antigen remains unidentified.

This receptor was identified in an adult in good health. Sequences were derived from peripheral blood, sampled on day 0 of AZD1222 vaccination. This sequence joins TRBV7-3 and TRBJ2-1; D gene unclear. Here the CDR3 DNA reads TGTGCCAGCAGCTTGGATGTACACAATGAGCAGTTCTTC. Translating it yields CASSLDVHNEQFF.